The 19 T cell receptor beta chains listed next were all sequenced from one sample in a study of memory CD4+ T cells and cytomegalovirus serostatus. Generated by immunoSEQ multiplex PCR, the TCRdb table keeps only in-frame clones and is missing some. Of tens of thousands of clones detected, around 76% appear once; the ten largest clones hold roughly 1.5%. The sort gate was single viable CD3+CD4+CD8-CD45RO+ cells for memory CD4+ T cells. Sequencing used memory CD4+ T cells from blood. The receptors were gathered from an adult in good health and CMV-seronegative.

The chain employs TRBV10-3 and TRBJ2-5; 10 bases are shared with TRBD2. The CDR3 totals 14 residues. Germline values: CDR1 ENHRY, CDR2 SYGVKD. The CDR3 DNA reads as TGTGCTATCTCCCCTAGCGGGGGCCAAGAGACCCAGTACTTC. As protein: CAISPSGGQETQYF.

This chain connects TRBV7-2 to TRBJ2-1; TRBD2 agrees at 8 bases. With 2 bases clipped from V and 3 bases from J, the junction kept 3 bases outside the gene matches. This CDR3 has 15 residues. CDR1 is SGHTA and CDR2 is FQGNSA in the germline V gene. The CDR3 is CASSLQREYYNEQFF. The DNA for the CDR3 is TGTGCCAGCAGCTTACAGCGGGAGTACTACAATGAGCAGTTCTTC.

The chain combines TRBV28 with TRBJ2-7, with D possibly TRBD1 on 6 matching bases. The CDR3 covers 12 residues. V lost 6 bases, J lost 6 bases, and 12 bases lay in between. In germline, CDR1 is MDHEN, CDR2 SYDVKM. This CDR3 is CASSLTGREQYF. The CDR3, as DNA: TGTGCCAGCAGCCTCACAGGGCGCGAGCAGTACTTC.

The gene calls are TRBV28 and TRBJ1-4; D is possibly TRBD1 (5 bases). Germline CDR1 is MDHEN and CDR2 is SYDVKM. The CDR3 has 15 residues. V was pared by 1 base and J by 7 bases, with 13 bases between. DNA of the CDR3: TGTGCCAGCAGTTTATCTGGGGGGGGAGGTGAAAAACTGTTTTTT. Residues: CASSLSGGGGEKLFF. The whole variable domain, filled in from reference TRBV28 and TRBJ1-4, reads DVKVTQSSRYLVKRTGEKVFLECVQDMDHENMFWYRQDPGLGLRLIYFSYDVKMKEKGDIPEGYSVSREKKERFSLILESASTNQTSMYLCASSLSGGGGEKLFFGSGTQLSVL.

The chain joins TRBV6-1 to TRBJ2-1; TRBD2 aligns across 10 bases. V lost 10 bases to trimming and J lost 2 bases; unmatched junction nucleotides: 8. This CDR3 has 15 residues. Germline V CDR1 and CDR2: MNHNS, SASEGT. Here the CDR3 reads CATKKRGGAYNEQFF. In DNA form, the CDR3 reads TGTGCCACCAAAAAGCGGGGGGGGGCCTACAATGAGCAGTTCTTC.

This clone was detected once. The chain uses TRBV5-1 and TRBJ2-2, with 7 nucleotides matching TRBD1. This CDR3 has 14 residues. Germline CDR1 SGHRS, CDR2 YFSETQ. V trimming: 4 bases; J trimming: 3 bases; junction bases outside the gene matches: 3. The CDR3 DNA sequence: TGCGCCAGCAGCACTACAGGGGACACCGGGGAGCTGTTTTTT. Residues: CASSTTGDTGELFF.

V and J are TRBV5-8 and TRBJ1-5, with D possibly matching TRBD1 (6 bases). The CDR3 totals 15 residues. The V gene lost 4 bases and the J gene lost 0 bases, with 11 bases spanning the gap. Germline V gene sequence: CDR1 SGHTS, CDR2 YDEGEE. CDR3 protein: CASSLDSYSNQPQHF. CDR3 coding DNA: TGTGCCAGCAGCCTGGACAGTTATAGCAATCAGCCCCAGCATTTT.

This rearrangement joins TRBV19 to TRBJ2-1; the match to TRBD1 covers 9 bases. This CDR3 has 19 residues. Trimming cost V 3 bases and J 4 bases; bases outside gene matches: 16. Germline V lookup: CDR1 LNHDA, CDR2 SQIVND (reference sequence). DNA for the CDR3: TGTGCCAGTAGTATCCAAGGACAGGGGAATAAGGCGGCGTACAATGAGCAGTTCTTC. Translation: CASSIQGQGNKAAYNEQFF.

The J gene is TRBJ1-1, the V gene TRBV7-2; TRBD1 aligns across 7 bases. Trimming removed 4 bases from V and 5 bases from J; junction bases left unmatched: 10. The germline V gene encodes CDR1 SGHTA and CDR2 FQGNSA. The length of the CDR3 is 15 residues. The CDR3 loop reads CASSWKGARGTEAFF. The CDR3 DNA sequence: TGTGCCAGCAGCTGGAAGGGGGCCCGGGGAACTGAAGCTTTCTTT.

This sequence joins TRBV6-1 and TRBJ2-7; D ambiguous. The CDR3 contains 15 residues. The V end lost 6 bases, the J end lost 0 bases, and 15 bases lay between the germline ends. Per germline, CDR1 MNHNS and CDR2 SASEGT. The CDR3 loop is CASRSPFGVSYEQYF. The DNA of the CDR3 is TGTGCCAGCAGGAGTCCCTTTGGGGTCTCCTACGAGCAGTACTTC.

V gene TRBV9 combines with J gene TRBJ2-3; TRBD2 aligns across 10 bases. The germline gives CDR1 SGDLS, CDR2 YYNGEE. The CDR3 runs 16 residues. Losses at the gene ends were 1 base for V and 0 bases for J; bases not matched to a gene: 2. The CDR3 is CASSVKAGGSTDTQYF. CDR3 DNA: TGTGCCAGCAGCGTAAAAGCGGGAGGGAGCACAGATACGCAGTATTTT.

The chain recombines TRBV30 with TRBJ2-7; D ambiguous. Per germline, CDR1 GTSNPN and CDR2 SVGIG (reference sequence). Between the trimmed V and J ends, which lost 4 bases and 0 bases, there was a span of 13 bases. The CDR3 is 14 residues long. CDR3 sequence: CAWTQRPNSYEQYF. CDR3 nucleotide sequence: TGTGCCTGGACCCAGAGACCCAACTCCTACGAGCAGTACTTC.

The V gene is TRBV18, the J gene TRBJ2-7, with TRBD2 as a possible D gene (7 bases). This CDR3 is 12 amino acids long. In germline, CDR1 is KGHSH, CDR2 LQKENI. Trimming left V 4 bases short and J 11 bases short, with 15 bases between. Here the CDR3 DNA reads TGTGCCAGCTCACAAAGGGAGGGGGAAAAGTACTTC. Its translation: CASSQREGEKYF. The entire variable domain, with the rest obtained from reference TRBV18 and TRBJ2-7, is as follows: NAGVMQNPRHLVRRRGQEARLRCSPMKGHSHVYWYRQLPEEGLKFMVYLQKENIIDESGMPKERFSAEFPKEGPSILRIQQVVRGDSAAYFCASSQREGEKYFGPGTRLTVT.

This clone occurred a few times. This chain links TRBV30 with TRBJ2-2; 7 bases agree with TRBD1. The V gene end was trimmed by 2 bases and the J gene end by 7 bases; junction bases not matched to a gene: 4. The CDR3 extends over 13 amino acids. CDR1 is GTSNPN, CDR2 SVGIG, per germline (reference sequence). CDR3 sequence (DNA): TGTGCCTGGAGTAGGGGGCTCGGCGGGGAGCTGTTTTTT. It is translated as CAWSRGLGGELFF.

This chain links TRBV18 with TRBJ1-4; 8 bases line up with TRBD1. The V gene's germline CDR1 is KGHSH and CDR2 LQKENI. The CDR3 runs to 15 residues. J was trimmed by 8 bases and V by 4 bases; bases with no gene match: 9. The CDR3 region is CASSQGFRDREKLFF. The CDR3 DNA sequence: TGTGCCAGCTCACAGGGATTCAGGGACAGGGAAAAACTGTTTTTT.

The chain links TRBV19 to TRBJ1-1; no clear D gene. In germline, CDR1 is LNHDA, CDR2 SQIVND (reference sequence). The CDR3 extends over 12 amino acids. V dropped 2 bases and J dropped 4 bases, with 5 bases sitting between them. DNA for the CDR3: TGTGCCAGTAGTATACGGGGCACTGAAGCTTTCTTT. Its protein product is CASSIRGTEAFF.

The J gene is TRBJ1-2, the V gene TRBV28; the D is unclear. The germline CDR1 and CDR2 sequences are MDHEN and SYDVKM. Trimming cost V 5 bases and J 7 bases, with 14 bases left between them. The CDR3 is made up of 13 amino acids. Here the CDR3 reads CASSLWEAGGYTF. Written as DNA, the CDR3 is TGTGCCAGCAGTCTTTGGGAGGCGGGTGGCTACACCTTC.

The CDR3 coding sequence is TGTGCCAGCAGCTTCAGGGGGCGAAAAGAGACCCAGTACTTC. Its translation: CASSFRGRKETQYF. V gene TRBV5-8 combines with J gene TRBJ2-5; TRBD1 aligns across 8 bases. Germline V lookup: CDR1 SGHTS, CDR2 YDEGEE. With 2 bases clipped from V and 3 bases from J, the junction kept 3 bases outside the gene matches. The CDR3 spans 14 residues.

The chain uses TRBV14 and TRBJ2-2, with TRBD2 matching over 7 bases. CDR3 length equals 15 residues. Germline V gene lookup returns CDR1 SGHDN and CDR2 FVKESK. J gave up 1 base and V 5 bases, and 4 bases lay outside the gene matches. The CDR3, as DNA: TGTGCCAGCAGCGCAGTAGCGGGGAACACCGGGGAGCTGTTTTTT. Protein: CASSAVAGNTGELFF.